This T cell receptor (beta chain) is drawn from a study of Ad26.COV2.S vaccination and SARS-CoV-2 variants. Findings and caveats of the study: Total T cell responses, in the TCR breadth and depth analyses, may have been underestimated. Across vaccine and placebo recipients, the breadth of non-spike TCRs was similar. Breadth, reportedly substantial, characterized the spike-specific CD8+ and CD4+ T cell responses after vaccination. Those who received the vaccine showed greater spike-specific TCR breadth than those given placebo.

As for this clone: Its antigen is unknown.

The CDR3 spans 16 residues. The germline V gene has CDR1 SQVTM and CDR2 ANQGSEA. V was clipped by 3 bases and J by 0 bases, with 15 bases between them. Libraries were prepared by immunoSEQ multiplex PCR; TCRdb keeps only in-frame clonotypes and omits some of them. The sample lists under 95,000 clones, approximately 86% occurring once. The chain is built from TRBV29-1 and TRBJ2-1; tentative D call: TRBD2 (6 bases). Here the sequenced sample was peripheral blood, taken after recovery from COVID-19. This sequence was found in a human donor who had recovered from COVID-19. CDR3 residues: CSVDEGAGSSYNEQFF. The CDR3 DNA follows: TGCAGCGTTGATGAAGGGGCGGGGAGCTCCTACAATGAGCAGTTCTTC.